One sample yielded the 18 T cell receptor beta chains listed below, sequenced in a study of blood T cell repertoires in COVID-19. The repertoire was sequenced with immunoSEQ multiplex PCR; TCRdb's copy has only in-frame clones and lacks some. Among approximately 100,000 clones listed, about 88% were seen once. The sequencing input was peripheral blood. The receptors stem from a human donor in a cohort sampled during active COVID-19.

The chain is built from TRBV6-5 and TRBJ2-7, with D tentatively TRBD2 (6 bases). CDR3 length: 16 amino acids. Germline values: CDR1 MNHEY, CDR2 SVGAGI. Trimming removed 2 bases from V and 0 bases from J, with 14 bases in between. This chain's CDR3 is CASSYGVTGDSYEQYF. CDR3 sequence (DNA): TGTGCCAGCAGTTACGGGGTAACGGGGGACTCCTACGAGCAGTACTTC.

J is TRBJ1-2 and V is TRBV27, with 8 bases identical to TRBD1. Germline loops: CDR1 MNHEY, CDR2 SMNVEV (reference sequence). This CDR3 region has 15 residues. After removal of 5 bases from V and 0 bases from J, the junction contained 5 bases not matched to a gene. CDR3: CASSPSGQANYGYTF. In nucleotides, the CDR3 is TGTGCCAGCAGTCCCTCGGGACAGGCTAACTATGGCTACACCTTC.

J is TRBJ2-7 and V is TRBV28, with D tentatively TRBD2 (7 bases). The CDR3 covers 15 residues. Trimming removed 5 bases at V and 7 bases at J, with 21 bases between. The germline CDR1 and CDR2 sequences are MDHEN and SYDVKM. The CDR3 DNA sequence: TGTGCCAGCAGTACCGGGGGGCTAGTCACGGATGAGCAGTACTTC. Its protein product is CASSTGGLVTDEQYF.

On this clone itself: A much bigger clone sits one base away, suggesting this may be a read error. CDR3 DNA: TGTGCCAGCAGCTCTCAGGGGCCAGATACGCAGTATTTT. As protein: CASSSQGPDTQYF. The chain combines TRBV5-6 with TRBJ2-3, with D possibly matching TRBD1 (6 bases). Trimming removed 3 bases at V and 4 bases at J, with 9 bases between. The germline gives CDR1 SGHDT, CDR2 YYEEEE. CDR3 length: 13 residues.

The gene calls are TRBV9 and TRBJ2-1; D unclear. V lost 1 base to trimming and J lost 5 bases, with 10 bases between them. The CDR3 extends over 14 amino acids. Germline V gene lookup returns CDR1 SGDLS and CDR2 YYNGEE. CDR3 in DNA: TGTGCCAGCAGCGTACAGTCGAACAACAATGAGCAGTTCTTC. Translating it yields CASSVQSNNNEQFF.

This rearrangement joins TRBV11-2 to TRBJ2-7; 7 bases agree with TRBD1. Germline V gives CDR1 SGHAT, CDR2 FQNNGV. V trimming: 0 bases; J trimming: 3 bases; junction bases outside the gene matches: 8. The CDR3 loop spans 16 amino acids. CDR3 DNA: TGTGCCAGCAGCTTAGATCGGCGACAGGGCCACTACGAGCAGTACTTC. As protein: CASSLDRRQGHYEQYF.

This chain joins TRBV2 and TRBJ1-2; no definite D call. The V end was cut by 3 bases, the J end by 3 bases, with 14 bases between. This CDR3 comprises 15 residues. Germline CDR1 reads SNHLY; CDR2 reads FYNNEI. As DNA, the CDR3 is TGTGCCAGCAGTGATTCGTCAGGCAGCTACTATGGCTACACCTTC. As protein: CASSDSSGSYYGYTF.

The chain links TRBV4-1 to TRBJ2-7; 11 bases align to TRBD1. The CDR3 has 15 amino acids. Germline assignment: CDR1 MGHRA and CDR2 YSYEKL. V was clipped by 2 bases and J by 7 bases; unmatched bases: 7. This chain's CDR3 is CASSQPGQGDREQYF. CDR3 bases: TGCGCCAGCAGCCAACCGGGACAGGGGGATCGGGAGCAGTACTTC.

The chain is built from TRBV27 and TRBJ1-2; 8 bases align to TRBD1. Trimming cost V 5 bases and J 2 bases; bases outside gene matches: 7. CDR3 length: 15 residues. Germline assignment: CDR1 MNHEY and CDR2 SMNVEV (reference sequence). The CDR3 coding sequence is TGTGCCAGCAGTACAAGACAGGGGCAGAACTATGGCTACACCTTC. It is translated as CASSTRQGQNYGYTF.

J is TRBJ2-1 and V is TRBV6-1; TRBD2 matches at 8 bases. Germline V CDR1 and CDR2: MNHNS, SASEGT. V gave up 4 bases and J gave up 4 bases; unmatched junction bases: 9. The CDR3 sequence is 16 residues long. The CDR3 here is CASSALAGPRYNEQFF. Here the CDR3 DNA reads TGTGCCAGCAGTGCGTTAGCGGGACCACGTTACAATGAGCAGTTCTTC.

The CDR3: CASREDRVTEAFF. The CDR3 nucleotides read TGTGCCAGCAGAGAGGACAGAGTCACTGAAGCTTTCTTT. V and J are TRBV2 and TRBJ1-1; D is possibly TRBD1 (6 bases). This CDR3 comprises 13 residues. V lost 6 bases and J 4 bases, leaving 12 bases between the germline ends. CDR1 is SNHLY, CDR2 FYNNEI, per germline.

This clone was observed a single time. The chain carries TRBV7-2 and TRBJ2-2; possibly TRBD1 for D (5 bases). Germline V gene sequence: CDR1 SGHTA, CDR2 FQGNSA. Trimming pared 0 bases from V and 4 bases from J, leaving 21 bases between. There are 19 residues in the CDR3. This CDR3 reads CASSLAERRAIVRTGELFF. The CDR3 DNA sequence: TGTGCCAGCAGCTTAGCTGAACGCAGGGCCATTGTCCGCACCGGGGAGCTGTTTTTT.

The chain combines TRBV7-3 with TRBJ2-5; 7 bases align to TRBD2. Germline CDR1 and CDR2: SGHTA and FQGTGA. The CDR3 runs 12 residues. Unmatched junction bases numbered 7, after V lost 8 bases and J lost 7 bases. In DNA, the CDR3 is TGTGCCAGCTCCTCCACGGGAGGGACCCAGTACTTC. Protein sequence: CASSSTGGTQYF.

The chain is built from TRBV11-2 and TRBJ2-3; 7 nucleotides line up with TRBD2. J was trimmed by 5 bases and V by 5 bases; bases with no gene match: 4. The CDR3 extends over 13 amino acids. Per the germline V gene, CDR1 is SGHAT and CDR2 is FQNNGV. The CDR3 region is CASSLGGEDTQYF. DNA of the CDR3: TGTGCCAGCAGCCTTGGGGGGGAAGATACGCAGTATTTT.

The chain is built from TRBV19 and TRBJ1-5, with a possible D match to TRBD1 (6 bases). Germline V gene data show CDR1 as LNHDA and CDR2 as SQIVND (reference sequence). The V end lost 5 bases, the J end lost 7 bases, and 15 bases lay between the germline ends. The CDR3 consists of 14 residues. The CDR3 region has the DNA TGTGCCAGTAGTTTTTCTGGACAGAAACAGCCCCAGCATTTT. Amino acid sequence: CASSFSGQKQPQHF.

CDR3 in amino acids: CASSRGQSSYNSPLHF. As DNA, the CDR3 is TGTGCCAGCAGCCGGGGACAGAGCTCCTATAATTCACCCCTCCACTTT. This chain uses TRBV28 with TRBJ1-6, with TRBD1 identical over 7 bases. The trim removed 6 bases at V and 0 bases at J, leaving 5 bases unmatched. CDR1 and CDR2 (germline): MDHEN, SYDVKM. The CDR3 loop spans 16 amino acids.

The rearrangement joins TRBV3-1 (or the pseudogene TRBV3-2) to TRBJ1-4, with D possibly TRBD1 on 6 matching bases. CDR3 length: 14 residues. V lost 6 bases and J 8 bases, leaving 16 bases between the germline ends. Germline lookup yields CDR1 LGHDT and CDR2 YNNKEL (reference sequence). The CDR3 DNA sequence: TGTGCCAGCAGGCAACAGGGTGCGAACGAAAAACTGTTTTTT. Amino acid sequence: CASRQQGANEKLFF.

The chain has TRBV5-1 and TRBJ2-1; TRBD2 aligns across 13 bases. Trimming at V came to 3 bases and at J to 2 bases, leaving 5 bases not matched to a gene. Germline assignment: CDR1 SGHRS and CDR2 YFSETQ. CDR3 size: 17 residues. CDR3 nucleotide sequence: TGCGCCAGCAGCTGGACTAGCGGGAGAGACGCCTACAATGAGCAGTTCTTC. The encoded protein is CASSWTSGRDAYNEQFF.